The source of this TCR beta chain is a study of Graves' ophthalmopathy and Graves' hyperthyroidism. This clonotype was detected once. As the template, RNA transcripts were used to amplify TCR beta CDR3 regions. HTBI-primed RT-PCR formed the first round, and a multiplex PCR formed the second. MiXCR was run by TCRdb on the multiplex PCR reads, yielding one entry per CDR3 protein. Of about 550,000 distinct CDR3 sequences detected, 35% to 45% appear once; the ten largest clones hold roughly 4%. Specimen: peripheral blood or thyroid tissue (not recorded which). The sequence was obtained from an adult man with Graves' hyperthyroidism.

The chain's CDR3 is CSARDPGSVTEAFF. CDR3 nucleotides: TGCAGTGCTAGAGATCCGGGAAGCGTCACTGAAGCTTTCTTT. The V call is TRBV20-1, the J call TRBJ1-1; unclear D gene. The germline V gene has CDR1 DFQATT and CDR2 SNEGSKA (reference sequence). The CDR3 loop spans 14 amino acids. Trimming took off 0 bases at V and 4 bases at J, with 12 bases between the two ends.